These T cell receptor beta chains were read from a single sample in a study of cytomegalovirus exposure and HLA in healthy donors. Measured with immunoSEQ multiplex PCR; TCRdb has only the in-frame clones, and not every one. The sample lists some 110,000 clones; about 81% were seen once. What was sequenced was PBMCs. Receptor source: a young woman in good health and CMV-seronegative. CDR3s leave out the opening cysteine and the closing phenylalanine or tryptophan. The order of the fields is J gene, V gene, CDR3 protein.

j_call: TRBJ2-5; v_call: TRBV9; cdr3_aa: ASSVGQGGRETQY
j_call: TRBJ2-1; v_call: TRBV9; cdr3_aa: ASSVQGSGHNEQF
j_call: TRBJ1-1; v_call: TRBV10-3; cdr3_aa: ATTGHSETEAF
j_call: TRBJ2-1; v_call: TRBV7-7; cdr3_aa: ASSLDSYNEQF
j_call: TRBJ2-7; v_call: TRBV6-6; cdr3_aa: ASRNRAGGRSYEQY
j_call: TRBJ1-6; v_call: TRBV7-9; cdr3_aa: ASTQRGGNSPLH
j_call: TRBJ1-2; v_call: TRBV6-5; cdr3_aa: ASSYQTGGYGYT
j_call: TRBJ2-3; v_call: TRBV7-9; cdr3_aa: SSSLGQGRADTQY
j_call: TRBJ1-1; v_call: TRBV19; cdr3_aa: ASSRIPVLNTEAF
j_call: TRBJ1-1; v_call: TRBV7-3; cdr3_aa: ASSLTGGTEAF
j_call: TRBJ1-4; v_call: TRBV2; cdr3_aa: ASSRRGEGEKLF
j_call: TRBJ2-6; v_call: TRBV9; cdr3_aa: ASSVDQELT
j_call: TRBJ2-5; v_call: TRBV30; cdr3_aa: AWSVRETQY